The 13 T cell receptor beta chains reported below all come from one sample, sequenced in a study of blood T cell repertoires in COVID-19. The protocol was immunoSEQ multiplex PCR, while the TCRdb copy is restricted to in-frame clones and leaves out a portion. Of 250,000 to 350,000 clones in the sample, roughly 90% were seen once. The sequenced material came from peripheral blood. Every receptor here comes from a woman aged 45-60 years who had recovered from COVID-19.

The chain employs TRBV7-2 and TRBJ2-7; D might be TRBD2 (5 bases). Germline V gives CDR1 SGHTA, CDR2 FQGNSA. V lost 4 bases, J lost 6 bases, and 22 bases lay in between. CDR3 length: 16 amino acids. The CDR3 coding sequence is TGTGCCAGCAGCTCCACATCCCCAAGGAGGTCGCTCGAGCAGTACTTC. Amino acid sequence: CASSSTSPRRSLEQYF.

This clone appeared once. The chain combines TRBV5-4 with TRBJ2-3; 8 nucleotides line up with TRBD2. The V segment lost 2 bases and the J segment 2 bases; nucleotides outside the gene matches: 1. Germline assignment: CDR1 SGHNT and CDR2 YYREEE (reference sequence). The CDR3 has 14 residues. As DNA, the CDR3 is TGTGCCAGCAGCTTCGGGAGGGCCACAGATACGCAGTATTTT. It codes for CASSFGRATDTQYF.

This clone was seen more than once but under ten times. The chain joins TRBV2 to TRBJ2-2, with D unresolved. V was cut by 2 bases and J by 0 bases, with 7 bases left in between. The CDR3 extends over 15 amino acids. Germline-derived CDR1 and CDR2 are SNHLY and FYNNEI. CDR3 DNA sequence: TGTGCCAGCAGTGAAAGCTTAACGAACACCGGGGAGCTGTTTTTT. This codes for CASSESLTNTGELFF.

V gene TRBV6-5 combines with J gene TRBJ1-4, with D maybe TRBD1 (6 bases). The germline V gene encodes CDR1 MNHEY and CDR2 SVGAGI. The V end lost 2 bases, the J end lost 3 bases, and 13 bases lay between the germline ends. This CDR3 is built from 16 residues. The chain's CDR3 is CASSYGGQRPNEKLFF. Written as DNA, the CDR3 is TGTGCCAGCAGTTACGGAGGACAGCGCCCTAATGAAAAACTGTTTTTT.

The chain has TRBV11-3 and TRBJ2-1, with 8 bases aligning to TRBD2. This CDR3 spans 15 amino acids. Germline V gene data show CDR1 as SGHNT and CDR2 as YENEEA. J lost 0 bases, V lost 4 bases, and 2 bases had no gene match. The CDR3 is CASSYLAGSYNEQFF. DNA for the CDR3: TGTGCCAGCAGCTATCTAGCGGGCTCCTACAATGAGCAGTTCTTC.

The CDR3 coding sequence is TGTGCCAGCAGCTTTGCAGGGGCCTCCTACGAGCAGTACTTC. It yields the protein CASSFAGASYEQYF. The gene calls are TRBV7-2 and TRBJ2-7; D is possibly TRBD1 (6 bases). This CDR3 comprises 14 residues. V was shortened by 3 bases and J by 0 bases, with 9 bases between the two germline ends. Germline CDR1 and CDR2: SGHTA and FQGNSA.

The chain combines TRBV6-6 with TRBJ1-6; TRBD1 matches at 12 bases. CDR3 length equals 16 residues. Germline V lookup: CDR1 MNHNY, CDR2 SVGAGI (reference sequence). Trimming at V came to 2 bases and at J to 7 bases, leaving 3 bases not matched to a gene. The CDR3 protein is CASSYTGTGGNSPLHF. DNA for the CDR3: TGTGCCAGCAGTTACACGGGGACAGGGGGCAATTCACCCCTCCACTTT.

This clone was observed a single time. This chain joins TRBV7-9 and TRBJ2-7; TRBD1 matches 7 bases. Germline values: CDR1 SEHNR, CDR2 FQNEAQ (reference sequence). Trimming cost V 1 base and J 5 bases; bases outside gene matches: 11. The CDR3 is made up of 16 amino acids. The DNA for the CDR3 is TGTGCCAGCAGCTTAGACCCAGGGCAGGGGGACAACGAGCAGTACTTC. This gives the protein CASSLDPGQGDNEQYF.

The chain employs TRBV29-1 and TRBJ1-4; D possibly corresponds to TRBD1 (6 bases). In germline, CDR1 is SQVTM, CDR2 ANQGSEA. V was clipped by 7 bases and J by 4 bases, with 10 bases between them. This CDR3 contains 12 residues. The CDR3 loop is CSAGANNEKLFF. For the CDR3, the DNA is TGCAGCGCAGGGGCCAATAATGAAAAACTGTTTTTT.

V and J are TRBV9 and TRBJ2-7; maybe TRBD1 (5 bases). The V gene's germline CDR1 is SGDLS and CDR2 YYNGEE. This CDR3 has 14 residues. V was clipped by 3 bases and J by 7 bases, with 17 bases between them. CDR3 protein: CASSGGSSLREQYF. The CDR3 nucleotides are TGTGCCAGCAGCGGGGGCAGCAGCTTGCGGGAGCAGTACTTC.

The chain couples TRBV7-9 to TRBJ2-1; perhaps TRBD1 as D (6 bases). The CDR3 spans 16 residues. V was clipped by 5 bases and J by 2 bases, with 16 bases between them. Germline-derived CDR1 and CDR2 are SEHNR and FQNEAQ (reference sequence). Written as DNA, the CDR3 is TGTGCCAGCAGCCGACCCAGGGGAGCGGCCTACAATGAGCAGTTCTTC. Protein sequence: CASSRPRGAAYNEQFF.

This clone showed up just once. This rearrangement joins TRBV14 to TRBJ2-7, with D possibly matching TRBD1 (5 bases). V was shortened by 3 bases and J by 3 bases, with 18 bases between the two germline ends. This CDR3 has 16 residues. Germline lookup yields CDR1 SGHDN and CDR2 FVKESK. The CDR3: CASSHTRTSLYYEQYF. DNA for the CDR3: TGTGCCAGCAGCCATACCCGGACATCACTCTACTACGAGCAGTACTTC.

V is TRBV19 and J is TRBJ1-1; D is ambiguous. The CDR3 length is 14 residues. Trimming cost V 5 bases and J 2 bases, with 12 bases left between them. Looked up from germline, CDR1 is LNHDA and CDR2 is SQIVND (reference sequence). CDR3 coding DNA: TGTGCCAGTAGTTCGGTGTCGCCCAACACTGAAGCTTTCTTT. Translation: CASSSVSPNTEAFF.